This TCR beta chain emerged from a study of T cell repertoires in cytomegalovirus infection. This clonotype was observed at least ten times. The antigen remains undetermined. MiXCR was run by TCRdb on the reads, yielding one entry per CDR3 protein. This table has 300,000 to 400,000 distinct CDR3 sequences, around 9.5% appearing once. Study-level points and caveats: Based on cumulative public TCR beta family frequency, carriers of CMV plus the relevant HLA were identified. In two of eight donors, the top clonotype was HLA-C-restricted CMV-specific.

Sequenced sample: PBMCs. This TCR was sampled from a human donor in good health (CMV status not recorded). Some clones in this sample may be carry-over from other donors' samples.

The CDR3 region has the DNA TGTGCCAGCAGCCCGACAGGTCCCTCCTACGAGCAGTACTTC. Amino acids: CASSPTGPSYEQYF. The J gene is TRBJ2-7, the V gene TRBV7-9; possible D gene TRBD1, 6 bases. Germline CDR1 SEHNR, CDR2 FQNEAQ (reference sequence). Trimming took 5 bases from V and 0 from J, leaving 11 bases between them. CDR3 length: 14 amino acids.